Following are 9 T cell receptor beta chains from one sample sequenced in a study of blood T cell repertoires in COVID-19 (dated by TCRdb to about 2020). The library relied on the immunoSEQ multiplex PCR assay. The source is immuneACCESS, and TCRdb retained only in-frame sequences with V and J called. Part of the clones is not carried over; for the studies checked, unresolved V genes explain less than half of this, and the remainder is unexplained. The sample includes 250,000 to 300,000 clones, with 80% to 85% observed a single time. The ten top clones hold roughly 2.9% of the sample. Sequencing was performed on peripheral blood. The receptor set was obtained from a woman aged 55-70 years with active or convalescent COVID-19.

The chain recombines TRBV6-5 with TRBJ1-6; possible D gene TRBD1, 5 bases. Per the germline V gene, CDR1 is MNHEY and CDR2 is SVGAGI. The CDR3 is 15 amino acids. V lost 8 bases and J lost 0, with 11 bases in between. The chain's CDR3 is CASGAPGSYNSPLHF. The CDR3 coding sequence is TGTGCCAGCGGGGCCCCAGGCTCCTATAATTCACCCCTCCACTTT.

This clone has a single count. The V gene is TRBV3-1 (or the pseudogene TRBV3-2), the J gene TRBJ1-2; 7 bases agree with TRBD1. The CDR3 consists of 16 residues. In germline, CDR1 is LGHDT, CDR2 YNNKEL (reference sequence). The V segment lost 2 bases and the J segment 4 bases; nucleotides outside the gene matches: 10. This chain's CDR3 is CASSQRQGPNPYGYTF. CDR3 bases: TGTGCCAGCAGCCAAAGACAGGGACCAAACCCCTATGGCTACACCTTC.

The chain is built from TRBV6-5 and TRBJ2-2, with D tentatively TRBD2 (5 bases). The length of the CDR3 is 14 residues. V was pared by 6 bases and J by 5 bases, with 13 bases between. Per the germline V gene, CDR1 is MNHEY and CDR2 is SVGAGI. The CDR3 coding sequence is TGTGCCAGCAGGTTCCAACTAGTTACCGGGGAGCTGTTTTTT. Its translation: CASRFQLVTGELFF.

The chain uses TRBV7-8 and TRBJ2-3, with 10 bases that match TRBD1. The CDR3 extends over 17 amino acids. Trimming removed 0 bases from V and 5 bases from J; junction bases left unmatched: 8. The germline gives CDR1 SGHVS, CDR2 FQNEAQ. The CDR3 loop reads CASSLARTGGTLDTQYF. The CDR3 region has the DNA TGTGCCAGCAGCTTAGCGCGGACAGGGGGGACTTTAGATACGCAGTATTTT.

The CDR3 sequence: CASSLAAPDRDGDQPQHF. DNA of the CDR3: TGTGCCAGCAGCTTGGCTGCCCCGGACAGGGACGGGGATCAGCCCCAGCATTTT. The chain combines TRBV5-7 with TRBJ1-5, with 8 bases fitting TRBD1. TRBV5-7 is recorded as an ORF, its role being uncertain. This CDR3 has 18 amino acids. V was pared by 0 bases and J by 5 bases, with 13 bases of the junction left unmatched.

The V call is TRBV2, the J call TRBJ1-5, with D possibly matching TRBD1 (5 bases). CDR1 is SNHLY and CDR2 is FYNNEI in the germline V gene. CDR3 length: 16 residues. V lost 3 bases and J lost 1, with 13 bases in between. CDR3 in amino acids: CASSDQGGRSNQPQHF. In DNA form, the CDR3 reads TGTGCCAGCAGTGACCAGGGCGGGAGGAGCAATCAGCCCCAGCATTTT.

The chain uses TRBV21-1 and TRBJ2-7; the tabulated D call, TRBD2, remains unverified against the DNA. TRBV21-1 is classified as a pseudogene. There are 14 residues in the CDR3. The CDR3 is CASSKYEEYCEQYF. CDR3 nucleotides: TGTGCCAGCAGCAAATATGAAGAGTACTGCGAGCAGTACTTC.

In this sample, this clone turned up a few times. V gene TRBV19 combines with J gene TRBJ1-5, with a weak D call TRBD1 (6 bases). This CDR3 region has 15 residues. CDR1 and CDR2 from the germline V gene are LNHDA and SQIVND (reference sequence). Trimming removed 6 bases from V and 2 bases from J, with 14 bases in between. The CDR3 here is CASRTGIIGNQPQHF. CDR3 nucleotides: TGTGCCAGTAGAACAGGGATTATCGGCAATCAGCCCCAGCATTTT.

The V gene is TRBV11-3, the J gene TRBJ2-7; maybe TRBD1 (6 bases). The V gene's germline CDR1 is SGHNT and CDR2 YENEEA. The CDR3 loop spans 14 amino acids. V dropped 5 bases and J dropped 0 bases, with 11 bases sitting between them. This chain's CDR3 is CASSASQGSYEQYF. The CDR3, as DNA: TGTGCCAGCAGCGCGTCACAGGGCTCCTACGAGCAGTACTTC.